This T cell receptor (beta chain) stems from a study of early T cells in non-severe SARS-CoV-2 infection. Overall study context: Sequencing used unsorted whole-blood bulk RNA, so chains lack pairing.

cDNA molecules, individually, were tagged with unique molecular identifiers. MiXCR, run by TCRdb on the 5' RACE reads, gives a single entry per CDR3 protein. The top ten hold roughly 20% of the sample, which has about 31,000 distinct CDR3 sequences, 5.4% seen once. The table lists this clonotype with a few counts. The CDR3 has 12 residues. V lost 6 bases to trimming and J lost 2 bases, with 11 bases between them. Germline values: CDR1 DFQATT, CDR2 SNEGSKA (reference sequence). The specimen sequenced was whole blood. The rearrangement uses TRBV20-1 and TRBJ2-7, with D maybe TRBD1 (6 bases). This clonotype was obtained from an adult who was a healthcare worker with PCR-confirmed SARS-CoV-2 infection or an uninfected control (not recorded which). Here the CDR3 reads CSASRDTYEQYF. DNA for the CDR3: TGCAGTGCCAGCCGGGACACCTACGAGCAGTACTTC.